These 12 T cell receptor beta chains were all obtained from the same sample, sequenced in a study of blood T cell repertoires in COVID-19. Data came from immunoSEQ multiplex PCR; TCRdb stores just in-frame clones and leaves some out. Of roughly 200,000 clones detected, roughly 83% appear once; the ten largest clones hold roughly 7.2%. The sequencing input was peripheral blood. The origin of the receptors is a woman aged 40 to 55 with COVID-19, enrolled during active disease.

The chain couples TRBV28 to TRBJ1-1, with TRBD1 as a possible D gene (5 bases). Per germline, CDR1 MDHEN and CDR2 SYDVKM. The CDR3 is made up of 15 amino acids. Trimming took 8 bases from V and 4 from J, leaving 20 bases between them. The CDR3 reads CASLSDGGSSTEAFF. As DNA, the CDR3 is TGTGCCAGCCTTTCTGACGGGGGTTCGTCCACTGAAGCTTTCTTT.

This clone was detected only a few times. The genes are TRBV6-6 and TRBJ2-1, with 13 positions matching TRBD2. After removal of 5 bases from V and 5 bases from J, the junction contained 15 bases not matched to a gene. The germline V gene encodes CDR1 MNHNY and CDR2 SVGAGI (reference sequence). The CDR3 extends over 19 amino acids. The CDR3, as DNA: TGTGCCAGCAGTCCACAGGGTCTACTAGCGGGAGGGTTCCACAATGAGCAGTTCTTC. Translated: CASSPQGLLAGGFHNEQFF.

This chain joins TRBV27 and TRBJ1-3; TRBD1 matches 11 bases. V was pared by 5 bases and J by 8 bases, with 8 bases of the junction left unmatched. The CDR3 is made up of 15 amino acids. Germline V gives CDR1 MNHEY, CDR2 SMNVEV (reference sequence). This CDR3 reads CASSTGQGAGDTIYF. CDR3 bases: TGTGCCAGCAGTACCGGACAGGGGGCAGGGGACACCATATATTTT.

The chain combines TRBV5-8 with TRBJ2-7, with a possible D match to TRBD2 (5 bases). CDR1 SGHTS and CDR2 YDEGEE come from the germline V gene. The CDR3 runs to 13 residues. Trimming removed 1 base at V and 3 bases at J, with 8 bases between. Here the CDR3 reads CASSLNRGYEQYF. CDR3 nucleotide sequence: TGTGCCAGCAGCTTGAACCGGGGCTACGAGCAGTACTTC.

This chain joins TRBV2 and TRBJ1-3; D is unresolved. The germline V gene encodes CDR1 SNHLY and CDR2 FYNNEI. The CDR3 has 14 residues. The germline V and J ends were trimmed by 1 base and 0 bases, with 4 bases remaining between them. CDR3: CASSEDSSGNTIYF. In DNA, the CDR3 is TGTGCCAGCAGTGAAGATAGCTCTGGAAACACCATATATTTT.

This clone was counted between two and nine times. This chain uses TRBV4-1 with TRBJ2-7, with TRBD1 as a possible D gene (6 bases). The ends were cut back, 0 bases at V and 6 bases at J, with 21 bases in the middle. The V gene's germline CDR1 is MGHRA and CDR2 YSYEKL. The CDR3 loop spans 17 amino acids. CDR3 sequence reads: CASSQDRATGASLEQYF. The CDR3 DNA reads TGCGCCAGCAGCCAAGATCGTGCGACAGGAGCAAGCCTCGAGCAGTACTTC.

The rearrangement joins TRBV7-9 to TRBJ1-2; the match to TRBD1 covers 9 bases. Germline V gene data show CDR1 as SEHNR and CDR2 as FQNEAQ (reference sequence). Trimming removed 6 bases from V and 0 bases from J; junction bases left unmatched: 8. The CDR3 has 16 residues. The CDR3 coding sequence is TGTGCCAGCAGTAGGACAGGGGCCGCGTCTAACTATGGCTACACCTTC. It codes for CASSRTGAASNYGYTF.

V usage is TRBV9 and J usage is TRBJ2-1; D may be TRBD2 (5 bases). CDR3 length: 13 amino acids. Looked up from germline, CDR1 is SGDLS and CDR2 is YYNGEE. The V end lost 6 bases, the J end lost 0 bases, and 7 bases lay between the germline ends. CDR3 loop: CASMGSSYNEQFF. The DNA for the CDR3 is TGTGCCAGCATGGGGAGCTCCTACAATGAGCAGTTCTTC.

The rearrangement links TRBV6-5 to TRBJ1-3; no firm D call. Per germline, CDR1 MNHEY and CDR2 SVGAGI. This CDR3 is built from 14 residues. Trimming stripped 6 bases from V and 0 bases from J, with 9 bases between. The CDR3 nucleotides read TGTGCCAGCAGCCAAATTAGCTCTGGAAACACCATATATTTT. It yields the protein CASSQISSGNTIYF.

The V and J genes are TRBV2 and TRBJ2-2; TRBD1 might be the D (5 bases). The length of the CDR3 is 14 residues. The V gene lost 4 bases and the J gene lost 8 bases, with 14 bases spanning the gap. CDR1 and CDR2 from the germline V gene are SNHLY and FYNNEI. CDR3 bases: TGTGCCAGCAGTGGAAGGCCCAAGGGGGGGGAGCTGTTTTTT. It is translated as CASSGRPKGGELFF.

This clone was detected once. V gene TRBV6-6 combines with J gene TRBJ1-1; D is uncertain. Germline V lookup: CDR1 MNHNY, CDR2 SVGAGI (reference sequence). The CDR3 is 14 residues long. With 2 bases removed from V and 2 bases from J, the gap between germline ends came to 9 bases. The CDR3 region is CASSYGQLNTEAFF. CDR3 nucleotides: TGTGCCAGCAGTTACGGGCAGCTAAACACTGAAGCTTTCTTT.

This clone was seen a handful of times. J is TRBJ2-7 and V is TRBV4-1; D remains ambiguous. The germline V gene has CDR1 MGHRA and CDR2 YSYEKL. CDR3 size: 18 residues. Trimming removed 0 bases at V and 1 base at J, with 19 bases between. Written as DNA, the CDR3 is TGCGCCAGCAGCCAAGATCACTACAACGTTGGCGGATCCTACGAGCAGTACTTC. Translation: CASSQDHYNVGGSYEQYF.